These 32 T cell receptor beta chains were sequenced from one sample in a study of T cell repertoires in cytomegalovirus infection. From the reads, TCRdb called clonotypes with MiXCR, one entry per CDR3 protein. The sample records 830,000 or so distinct CDR3 sequences, less than 35% being singletons. These receptors lack a known antigen. Sequences were derived from cultured CD8+ T cells from PBMCs, sampled from culture after CMV antigen stimulation. The receptors derive from a human donor in good health (CMV status not recorded). Some clones in this sample may be carry-over from other donors' samples.

Points on this clonotype: This sequence may be a read error, since a much larger clone differs from it by one base. This sequence joins TRBV7-2 and TRBJ1-3, with D maybe TRBD1 (6 bases). From germline, CDR1 is SGHTA and CDR2 FQGNSA. Trimming shortened V by 3 bases and J by 0 bases, and 15 bases separated the two germline ends. The CDR3 has 17 amino acids. As DNA, the CDR3 is TGTGCCAGCAGCTTGAGCAGCGACAGGCACTCTGGAAACACCATATATTTT. Translated, it gives CASSLSSDRHSGNTIYF.

V gene TRBV12-3 or TRBV12-4 combines with J gene TRBJ2-1, with 12 bases matching TRBD2. Trimming took 6 bases from V and 10 from J; bases not matched to a gene: 7. The CDR3 totals 14 residues. The CDR3 sequence is CASSRTSGVGEQFF. Here the CDR3 DNA reads TGTGCCAGCAGCCGGACTAGCGGGGTAGGAGAGCAGTTCTTC.

This clonotype appeared a few times. The chain uses TRBV7-9 and TRBJ2-1; TRBD1 matches at 7 bases. The CDR3 has 17 amino acids. With 6 bases clipped from V and 1 base from J, the junction kept 12 bases outside the gene matches. CDR1 and CDR2 from the germline V gene are SEHNR and FQNEAQ (reference sequence). The CDR3 DNA sequence: TGTGCCAGCAGTAGGGGGCAGGTCATATCTTCCTACAATGAGCAGTTCTTC. Its protein product is CASSRGQVISSYNEQFF.

In this sample, this clonotype turned up a few times. The V gene is TRBV12-3 or TRBV12-4, the J gene TRBJ2-5; D may correspond to TRBD1 or TRBD2 (5 bases each). Trimming shortened V by 2 bases and J by 5 bases, and 15 bases separated the two germline ends. CDR3 length equals 15 residues. The CDR3 region has the DNA TGTGCCAGCAGTTTATTGGGACCCGGTACGGAGACCCAGTACTTC. Its protein is CASSLLGPGTETQYF.

The V call is TRBV19, the J call TRBJ1-4; the match to TRBD1 covers 7 bases. Unmatched junction bases numbered 7, after V lost 5 bases and J lost 7 bases. There are 14 residues in the CDR3. The V gene's germline CDR1 is LNHDA and CDR2 SQIVND (reference sequence). The CDR3 DNA reads TGTGCCAGTAGTGCGACAGGGTGGGGTGAAAAACTGTTTTTT. Its translation is CASSATGWGEKLFF.

The gene calls are TRBV5-1 and TRBJ2-3; no firm D call. This CDR3 region has 16 residues. V shed 0 bases and J shed 2 bases, with 13 bases lying between them. Germline lookup yields CDR1 SGHRS and CDR2 YFSETQ. The CDR3 nucleotides read TGCGCCAGCAGCTTGGTCGGGCCGGCTCCCACAGATACGCAGTATTTT. As protein: CASSLVGPAPTDTQYF.

This clonotype was seen many times. This chain uses TRBV7-2 with TRBJ2-3; weak D call: TRBD1 (5 bases). V lost 3 bases, J lost 2 bases, and 9 bases lay in between. CDR3 length: 14 residues. Per the germline V gene, CDR1 is SGHTA and CDR2 is FQGNSA. The CDR3 reads CASSLDITTDTQYF. CDR3 DNA sequence: TGTGCCAGCAGCTTGGACATAACCACAGATACGCAGTATTTT.

The table lists this clonotype with a few counts. The CDR3 nucleotides are TGTGCCAGCTCACCTCTGGACAGGGCTAGCACAGATACGCAGTATTTT. Its translation is CASSPLDRASTDTQYF. The rearrangement links TRBV18 to TRBJ2-3, with 8 bases aligning to TRBD1. Germline lookup yields CDR1 KGHSH and CDR2 LQKENI. The CDR3 extends over 16 amino acids. Losses at the gene ends were 3 bases for V and 0 bases for J; bases not matched to a gene: 5.

This clonotype was picked up many times. This chain uses TRBV12-3 or TRBV12-4 with TRBJ1-4; no clear D. V dropped 1 base and J dropped 10 bases, with 7 bases sitting between them. This CDR3 is 12 amino acids long. The CDR3 DNA reads TGTGCCAGCAGTTTAGGACGGCTAAAACTGTTTTTT. This translates into CASSLGRLKLFF.

This clonotype was recorded a few times. This chain links TRBV3-1 with TRBJ1-6; 8 nucleotides align to TRBD1. The V gene end was trimmed by 8 bases and the J gene end by 2 bases; junction bases not matched to a gene: 11. CDR1 is LGHDT, CDR2 YNNKEL, per germline (reference sequence). There are 17 residues in the CDR3. CDR3 in amino acids: CASRDRSFSTYNSPLHF. DNA of the CDR3: TGTGCCAGCCGGGACAGGTCATTTAGTACCTATAATTCACCCCTCCACTTT.

The table lists this clonotype with a few counts. The rearrangement uses TRBV27 and TRBJ2-1, with a tentative D call TRBD2 (5 bases). Germline CDR1 reads MNHEY; CDR2 reads SMNVEV (reference sequence). The CDR3 runs 15 residues. V lost 5 bases and J 2 bases, leaving 13 bases between the germline ends. CDR3 loop: CASSQSGEPYNEQFF. The CDR3 DNA reads as TGTGCCAGCAGTCAATCCGGGGAACCCTACAATGAGCAGTTCTTC.

The chain employs TRBV6-2 or TRBV6-3 and TRBJ2-1; the D is unclear. In germline, CDR1 is MNHEY, CDR2 SVGEGT. The CDR3 has 13 residues. V dropped 4 bases and J dropped 3 bases, with 7 bases sitting between them. Written as DNA, the CDR3 is TGTGCCAGCAGTTTCGGATACTACAATGAGCAGTTCTTC. It translates to CASSFGYYNEQFF.

The chain is built from TRBV18 and TRBJ1-1; D unresolved. The CDR3 has 19 residues. V lost 3 bases, J lost 2 bases, and 25 bases lay in between. In germline, CDR1 is KGHSH, CDR2 LQKENI. This chain's CDR3 is CASSPFDPEFLSGNTEAFF. The CDR3 nucleotides are TGTGCCAGCTCACCGTTCGATCCTGAGTTCTTGTCGGGAAACACTGAAGCTTTCTTT.

The chain employs TRBV7-6 and TRBJ2-1; perhaps TRBD1 as D (5 bases). CDR3 length: 14 residues. CDR1 is SGHVS and CDR2 is FNYEAQ in the germline V gene. The V and J ends lost 2 bases and 9 bases respectively, with 14 bases between them. The DNA of the CDR3 is TGTGCCAGCAGCTTATCTTTAGGGGCAGGTGAGCAGTTCTTC. It yields the protein CASSLSLGAGEQFF.

The chain combines TRBV7-8 with TRBJ1-1; a possible D gene is TRBD1 (5 bases). From germline, CDR1 is SGHVS and CDR2 FQNEAQ. V lost 0 bases and J lost 5, with 25 bases in between. The CDR3 runs 19 residues. This CDR3 is CASSLAEGQGGLVGTEAFF. As DNA, the CDR3 is TGTGCCAGCAGCTTAGCTGAAGGGCAGGGAGGTCTTGTAGGGACTGAAGCTTTCTTT.

The chain carries TRBV5-5 and TRBJ2-7, with 7 positions matching TRBD1. CDR1 and CDR2 (germline): SGHKS, YYEKEE (reference sequence). The CDR3 totals 14 residues. CDR3 amino acids: CVSSLGDSHYEQYV. CDR3 DNA: TGTGTCAGCAGCCTGGGGGACAGCCACTACGAGCAGTACGTC.

Only a few counts were recorded for this clonotype. V gene TRBV10-3 combines with J gene TRBJ1-5, with D possibly matching TRBD1 (6 bases). The V gene lost 7 bases and the J gene lost 7 bases, with 17 bases spanning the gap. CDR3 length: 14 residues. Germline V gene data show CDR1 as ENHRY and CDR2 as SYGVKD. The DNA for the CDR3 is TGTGCCATCATGGAACAGGGTGGAGGGCAGCCCCAGCATTTT. The encoded protein is CAIMEQGGGQPQHF.

Turning to this clonotype: Germline and junction disagree at one end, which may indicate a read error. This chain joins TRBV6-1 and TRBJ2-1, with D possibly being TRBD1 (5 bases). The CDR3 length is 14 residues. The germline V gene encodes CDR1 MNHNS and CDR2 SASEGT. CDR3 coding DNA: TGTGTCAGCAGTGAAGGTACAGGATACAATGAGCAGTTCTTC. This codes for CVSSEGTGYNEQFF.

The chain carries TRBV2 and TRBJ2-1; TRBD2 matches 10 bases. Per the germline V gene, CDR1 is SNHLY and CDR2 is FYNNEI. The CDR3 runs 15 residues. V dropped 6 bases and J dropped 4; count of bases not matched to a gene: 6. The CDR3 loop reads CASRQWTSGYNEQFF. The CDR3 nucleotides read TGTGCCAGCAGACAATGGACTAGCGGTTACAATGAGCAGTTCTTC.

This chain connects TRBV7-9 to TRBJ2-7; no reliable D call. The CDR3 runs to 17 residues. V was pared by 5 bases and J by 3 bases, with 23 bases between. Germline V gives CDR1 SEHNR, CDR2 FQNEAQ (reference sequence). The DNA of the CDR3 is TGTGCCAGCAGCCCCATCGAGAGTTTCAGCGAGATCTACGAGCAGTACTTC. Protein: CASSPIESFSEIYEQYF.

This clonotype was picked up a small number of times. The CDR3 here is CASSLNVFRETQYF. As DNA, the CDR3 is TGTGCCAGCAGTTTGAATGTTTTCCGGGAGACCCAGTACTTC. The rearrangement uses TRBV12-3 or TRBV12-4 and TRBJ2-5; D call uncertain. The CDR3 is made up of 14 amino acids. V was shortened by 3 bases and J by 5 bases, with 13 bases between the two germline ends.

The rearrangement joins TRBV12-3 or TRBV12-4 to TRBJ2-2, with TRBD1 matching over 7 bases. Trimming at V came to 6 bases and at J to 7 bases, leaving 8 bases not matched to a gene. This CDR3 has 14 amino acids. CDR3 bases: TGTGCCAGCAGAGACACAGGGGCTGACGGGGAGCTGTTTTTT. This encodes CASRDTGADGELFF.

This clonotype showed up just a few times. This rearrangement joins TRBV12-5 to TRBJ1-5; D not certain. The CDR3 is made up of 13 amino acids. The germline V and J ends were trimmed by 6 bases and 5 bases, with 11 bases remaining between them. The germline V gene has CDR1 LGHNT and CDR2 FRNRAP. CDR3 DNA: TGTGCTAGTGGCCCGGCCGGGGATCAGCCCCAGCATTTT. As protein: CASGPAGDQPQHF.

V and J are TRBV7-3 and TRBJ1-4; D may be TRBD1 (5 bases). The CDR3 length is 14 residues. The ends were cut back, 5 bases at V and 4 bases at J, with 11 bases in the middle. In germline, CDR1 is SGHTA, CDR2 FQGTGA. The CDR3 sequence is CASSPPGFNEKLFF. CDR3 in DNA: TGTGCCAGCAGCCCACCAGGGTTTAATGAAAAACTGTTTTTT.

V usage is TRBV4-1 and J usage is TRBJ1-1, with TRBD1 matching 8 bases. CDR1 MGHRA and CDR2 YSYEKL come from the germline V gene. This CDR3 comprises 15 residues. The V and J ends lost 0 bases and 7 bases, in that order; junction bases with no gene match: 7. This CDR3 reads CASSQDGQGAGEAFF. The CDR3 DNA sequence: TGCGCCAGCAGCCAAGATGGCCAGGGGGCGGGTGAAGCTTTCTTT.

V gene TRBV7-2 combines with J gene TRBJ2-7; TRBD1 matches 7 bases. V shed 2 bases and J 5 bases; nucleotides not matched to a gene: 9. This CDR3 comprises 15 residues. Germline CDR1 is SGHTA and CDR2 is FQGNSA. In nucleotides, the CDR3 is TGTGCCAGCAGCTTAAGGTCACAGGGGCTGCACGAGCAGTACTTC. This sequence encodes CASSLRSQGLHEQYF.

About this clonotype: At one end, the junction sequence differs from germline, possibly due to a read error. The rearrangement joins TRBV7-7 to TRBJ2-3, with 8 nucleotides matching TRBD2. The CDR3 has 15 residues. Germline V gives CDR1 SSHAT, CDR2 FNYEAQ (reference sequence). Written as DNA, the CDR3 is TGTGCTAGCAGCCAGACTAGCGCTACCACAGATACGCAGTATTTT. It codes for CASSQTSATTDTQYF.

CDR3 loop: CASSLLDSGGPRYNEQFF. CDR3 in DNA: TGTGCCAGCAGCCTGCTCGACAGCGGGGGGCCCAGATACAATGAGCAGTTCTTC. The chain uses TRBV7-2 and TRBJ2-1, with 9 nucleotides matching TRBD2. The CDR3 spans 18 residues. Germline V lookup: CDR1 SGHTA, CDR2 FQGNSA. V gave up 5 bases and J gave up 4 bases; unmatched junction bases: 15.

V usage is TRBV6-2 or TRBV6-3 and J usage is TRBJ1-5; maybe TRBD1 (6 bases). CDR3 length: 15 amino acids. The germline CDR1 and CDR2 sequences are MNHEY and SVGEGT. V dropped 3 bases and J dropped 7 bases, with 16 bases sitting between them. The DNA of the CDR3 is TGTGCCAGCAGTTATTTCACAGGGACCGGGCAGCCCCAGCATTTT. Amino acid sequence: CASSYFTGTGQPQHF.

This clonotype showed up many times. The chain links TRBV7-9 to TRBJ2-1, with 10 nucleotides matching TRBD1. With V trimmed by 5 bases and J by 9 bases, 10 bases remained unmatched. This CDR3 is built from 15 residues. CDR1 SEHNR and CDR2 FQNEAQ come from the germline V gene (reference sequence). Here the CDR3 DNA reads TGTGCCAGCAGCACCGGGACAGGGGAATTTATTGAGCAGTTCTTC. Translation: CASSTGTGEFIEQFF.

V and J are TRBV6-1 and TRBJ1-6, with 8 bases that match TRBD1. The CDR3 spans 14 residues. Unmatched junction bases numbered 6, after V lost 7 bases and J lost 7 bases. In germline, CDR1 is MNHNS, CDR2 SASEGT. The CDR3 loop reads CASIDRGGNSPLHF. CDR3 bases: TGTGCCAGCATCGACAGGGGAGGGAATTCACCCCTCCACTTT.

V and J are TRBV11-2 and TRBJ2-1; 11 bases fit TRBD2. This CDR3 spans 15 amino acids. V gave up 5 bases and J gave up 6 bases; unmatched junction bases: 6. Germline lookup yields CDR1 SGHAT and CDR2 FQNNGV. This chain's CDR3 is CASSRLLAGANEQFF. In nucleotides, the CDR3 is TGTGCCAGCAGCCGCTTACTAGCGGGGGCCAATGAGCAGTTCTTC.